A selection of T cell receptor beta chains follows, all from one sample in a study of T cell changes during pregnancy in multiple sclerosis. The method was immunoSEQ multiplex PCR; TCRdb's version includes in-frame clones alone and lacks a portion of them. The sample records under 95,000 clones, 93% being singletons. This sample comprised peripheral blood, obtained in the second trimester of pregnancy. All receptors derive from a female donor in good health, enrolled as a control in a pregnancy study. CDR3s include the opening cysteine and the closing phenylalanine or tryptophan. Fields, in order: J gene, CDR3 length, D gene, V gene, clone size, CDR3 DNA, CDR3 protein. The D gene is left open where the match is weak. The size field is filled for only some rows; it gives once, few, many or a size class.

>TRBJ2-2|18|TRBD1|TRBV19|NA
TGTGCCAGTAGTATAGGCTCGGGACAGAGCTACGGAACCGGGGAGCTGTTTTTT
CASSIGSGQSYGTGELFF
>TRBJ1-5|15|TRBD1|TRBV7-9|NA
TGTGCCAGCAGCAACACTGGACAGGAGGGACAGCCCCAGCATTTT
CASSNTGQEGQPQHF
>TRBJ2-3|15|TRBD2|TRBV5-4|NA
TGTGCCAGCCTAAGCGGGGGAGACGGGTTAGATACGCAGTATTTT
CASLSGGDGLDTQYF
>TRBJ2-5|14|TRBD2|TRBV9|NA
TGTGCCAGCAGCGTGTTAGCGGGGCGGGAGACCCAGTACTTC
CASSVLAGRETQYF
>TRBJ2-2|17|TRBD2|TRBV5-1|NA
TGCGCCAGCAGCTTGAGGACTAGCGGGGTGAACACCGGGGAGCTGTTTTTT
CASSLRTSGVNTGELFF
>TRBJ2-7|15|TRBD2|TRBV4-2|once
TGTGCCAGCAGCCAATTTCTAGCGGGGTCCTACGAGCAGTACTTC
CASSQFLAGSYEQYF
>TRBJ2-2|14|NA|TRBV29-1|NA
TGCAGCGTGGGGCGGGGAATCGGGGCCGGGGAGCTGTTTTTT
CSVGRGIGAGELFF
>TRBJ1-2|16|TRBD1|TRBV7-8|NA
TGTGCCAGCAGCTTAGTGGGTCAGGGGGTTTCCTATGGCTACACCTTC
CASSLVGQGVSYGYTF
>TRBJ2-5|14|NA|TRBV11-2|NA
TGTGCCAGCAGCTTAGCAGGGCGTTCGGGGACCCAGTACTTC
CASSLAGRSGTQYF
>TRBJ2-7|14|TRBD1|TRBV7-2|NA
TGTGCCAGCAGCCCAGCCGGGACAGCTAGGGAGCAGTACTTC
CASSPAGTAREQYF
>TRBJ1-2|14|NA|TRBV7-9|NA
TGTGCCAGCAGCTTAGCGCGGGGGGTGGATGGCTACACCTTC
CASSLARGVDGYTF
>TRBJ2-1|12|NA|TRBV7-9|NA
TGTGCCAGCAGCCCAACCAGGGGTGAGCAGTTCTTC
CASSPTRGEQFF
>TRBJ1-4|17|NA|TRBV9|NA
TGTGCCAGCAGCGTCAATTCAGGGGCCCCAACTAATGAAAAACTGTTTTTT
CASSVNSGAPTNEKLFF
>TRBJ2-2|15|NA|TRBV4-3|NA
TGCGCCAGCAGCCGAGTCACAGGTAGCACCGGGGAGCTGTTTTTT
CASSRVTGSTGELFF
>TRBJ1-1|17|TRBD1|TRBV7-9|NA
TGTGCCAGCAGCTCGCCTCGCCGGACAGGGGATAACACTGAAGCTTTCTTT
CASSSPRRTGDNTEAFF
>TRBJ2-7|15|NA|TRBV2|NA
TGTGCCAGCAGTGCGTGGCAGGTGGATTCCTACGAGCAGTACTTC
CASSAWQVDSYEQYF
>TRBJ2-6|15|NA|TRBV30|NA
TGTGCCTGGAGTGACACTACCTCTGGGGCCAACGTCCTGACTTTC
CAWSDTTSGANVLTF
>TRBJ1-1|15|NA|TRBV4-3|NA
TGCGCCAGCAGCCAAGCAGGGGTAATAAACACTGAAGCTTTCTTT
CASSQAGVINTEAFF
>TRBJ2-5|16|TRBD2|TRBV5-4|NA
TGTGCCAGCAGCTTGGGGAGACTAGCGGTGGGAGAGACCCAGTACTTC
CASSLGRLAVGETQYF
>TRBJ1-5|14|TRBD1|TRBV6-5|NA
TGTGCCAGCAGCCAGGGGGGTAGCAATCAGCCCCAGCATTTT
CASSQGGSNQPQHF
>TRBJ1-6|13|TRBD1|TRBV30|NA
TGTGCCTTACAGGGGTTCTCGGGTTCACCCCTCCACTTT
CALQGFSGSPLHF
>TRBJ2-1|14|TRBD1|TRBV19|NA
TGTGCCAGTAGTGTGGACAGGGCCTACAATGAGCAGTTCTTC
CASSVDRAYNEQFF
>TRBJ1-4|15|TRBD1|TRBV7-2|NA
TGTGCCAGCAGCCCGGGGACAGGGCTCCGCGAAAAACTGTTTTTT
CASSPGTGLREKLFF
>TRBJ1-6|12|NA|TRBV6-5|few
TGTGCCAGCAGTTCCAGGAATTCACCCCTCCACTTT
CASSSRNSPLHF
>TRBJ1-1|12|NA|TRBV19|NA
TGTGCCAGCGGTCATATGGACACTGAAGCTTTCTTT
CASGHMDTEAFF
>TRBJ2-3|15|TRBD2|TRBV18|NA
TGTGCCAGCTCACCTAGCGGGCCGAGCACAGATACGCAGTATTTT
CASSPSGPSTDTQYF
>TRBJ2-7|15|TRBD2|TRBV5-1|NA
TGCGCCAGCAGCTTGGCCGTTGCGGGGGTCTACGAGCAGTACTTC
CASSLAVAGVYEQYF
>TRBJ1-2|14|TRBD1|TRBV28|NA
TGTGCCAGTCTGAAGGGACAGAATAACTATGGCTACACCTTC
CASLKGQNNYGYTF
>TRBJ1-4|15|NA|TRBV4-1|NA
TGCGCCAGCAGCCGAATATGGGCAGGGGCTGAAAAACTGTTTTTT
CASSRIWAGAEKLFF
>TRBJ2-1|18|TRBD2|TRBV7-6|NA
TGTGCCAGCAGCTTGACTAGCGGGGGGGCCGGGGCCTACAATGAGCAGTTCTTC
CASSLTSGGAGAYNEQFF
>TRBJ1-2|15|TRBD1|TRBV30|NA
TGTGCCTGGAGTTTTCTTTCGGACAGGGAGTATGGCTACACCTTC
CAWSFLSDREYGYTF
>TRBJ2-5|18|TRBD1|TRBV7-2|NA
TGTGCCAGCAGCTTAGCCCTTCGACAGGGGGGTTGGCAAGAGACCCAGTACTTC
CASSLALRQGGWQETQYF
>TRBJ2-1|15|NA|TRBV30|NA
TGTGCCTGGAGCTGGGTGGGGGGCTCCTACAATGAGCAGTTCTTC
CAWSWVGGSYNEQFF
>TRBJ1-5|15|NA|TRBV7-2|NA
TGTGCCAGCAGCTTAGAGGTTCAGGGTCATCAGCCCCAGCATTTT
CASSLEVQGHQPQHF
>TRBJ2-2|16|NA|TRBV7-9|NA
TGTGCCAGCAGACCCCTGTCCAGGTTGAGCACCGGGGAGCTGTTTTTT
CASRPLSRLSTGELFF
>TRBJ2-5|14|TRBD1|TRBV29-1|NA
TGCAGCGTTGCCTCCGGGACAGGGCCCGGGACCCAGTACTTC
CSVASGTGPGTQYF
>TRBJ1-2|12|NA|TRBV25-1|NA
TGTGCCAGCAGTGCGAAAGCCTATGGCTACACCTTC
CASSAKAYGYTF
>TRBJ1-2|14|TRBD1|TRBV5-1|NA
TGCGCCAGCAGCTTGGGGGGACAGAACTATGGCTACACCTTC
CASSLGGQNYGYTF
>TRBJ1-1|14|NA|TRBV11-3|NA
TGTGCCAGCAGCTCGCCCCCAGAAGTCACTGAAGCTTTCTTT
CASSSPPEVTEAFF
>TRBJ1-1|14|NA|TRBV27|NA
TGTGCCAGCAACCTAGGGGGTCAGTTCACTGAAGCTTTCTTT
CASNLGGQFTEAFF
>TRBJ1-2|14|TRBD1|TRBV19|NA
TGTGCCAGTAGTACCGGGACAGGGGGTGGTGGCTACACCTTC
CASSTGTGGGGYTF
>TRBJ1-3|14|NA|TRBV2|NA
TGTGCCAGCAGTGGGAGTAGCTCTGGAAACACCATATATTTT
CASSGSSSGNTIYF
>TRBJ2-2|12|NA|TRBV6-1|NA
TGTGCCATTGTCGTGGGAGGCGGGGAGCTGTTTTTT
CAIVVGGGELFF
>TRBJ2-1|13|TRBD1|TRBV2|NA
TGTGCCAGCTGGGACAGGTACTACAATGAGCAGTTCTTC
CASWDRYYNEQFF
>TRBJ2-7|16|TRBD2|TRBV25-1|NA
TGTGCCAGCAGTGACCTCCAGCGGGGTATCTCCTACGAGCAGTACTTC
CASSDLQRGISYEQYF
>TRBJ2-7|15|TRBD1|TRBV25-1|once
TGTGCCAGCAGTGAACCCGGGACAGGGATCTACGAGCAGTACTTC
CASSEPGTGIYEQYF
>TRBJ1-4|17|TRBD1|TRBV9|NA
TGTGCCAGCAGCCCAGGCGAGTCAGGGGGTCGGGATGAAAAACTGTTTTTT
CASSPGESGGRDEKLFF
>TRBJ1-6|18|TRBD1|TRBV7-2|NA
TGTGCCAGCAGCGGATTACCGGGACAGGCCTTCTTTGGGGTGACCCTCCACTTT
CASSGLPGQAFFGVTLHF
>TRBJ2-5|14|NA|TRBV14|NA
TGTGCCAGCAGCCACACAGGGCACCAAGAGACCCAGTACTTC
CASSHTGHQETQYF
>TRBJ2-7|15|TRBD1|TRBV5-1|NA
TGCGCCAGCAGCTTCTCGGACAGGGGGCATTACGAGCAGTACTTC
CASSFSDRGHYEQYF
>TRBJ2-2|16|TRBD1|TRBV5-1|NA
TGCGCCAGCAGCTACTCCGTGGGACAGGGAGCCGGGGAGCTGTTTTTT
CASSYSVGQGAGELFF
>TRBJ1-3|19|TRBD1|TRBV4-2|NA
TGTGCCAGCAGCCAAGATCGGGGGACAGGGGCTAACTCTGGAAACACCATATATTTT
CASSQDRGTGANSGNTIYF
>TRBJ1-2|16|TRBD1|TRBV6-5|NA
TGTGCCAGCAGTTACATCTCCGGGACAGGACTCTATGGCTACACCTTC
CASSYISGTGLYGYTF
>TRBJ2-2|16|TRBD2|TRBV5-6|NA
TGTGCCAGCAGCCCCAGACTAGCGGGGACGACCGGGGAGCTGTTTTTT
CASSPRLAGTTGELFF
>TRBJ2-1|15|NA|TRBV7-8|NA
TGTGCCAGCAGCTCCATGCTTCCGCGGGGCAATGAGCAGTTCTTC
CASSSMLPRGNEQFF